One and the same sample provided the 4 T cell receptor beta chains below, sequenced in a study of blood T cell repertoires in COVID-19. Profiled with immunoSEQ multiplex PCR; TCRdb holds only in-frame clones, not every one. In the table there are some 200,000 clones, more than 80% of which are singletons. Specimen: peripheral blood. The origin of the receptors is a woman in her 30s with COVID-19, enrolled during active disease.

The chain employs TRBV28 and TRBJ2-3; D is unclear. V lost 10 bases to trimming and J lost 2 bases, with 7 bases between them. This CDR3 has 11 amino acids. Germline lookup yields CDR1 MDHEN and CDR2 SYDVKM. The CDR3 loop is CATSFTDTQYF. In nucleotides, the CDR3 is TGTGCCACCTCCTTCACAGATACGCAGTATTTT.

This sequence joins TRBV5-1 and TRBJ1-4; D might be TRBD1 (6 bases). Trimming took 2 bases from V and 6 from J, leaving 11 bases between them. This CDR3 is 14 amino acids long. Germline V gene lookup returns CDR1 SGHRS and CDR2 YFSETQ. Here the CDR3 reads CASSLQGGDEKLFF. For the CDR3, the DNA is TGCGCCAGCAGCTTACAGGGTGGGGATGAAAAACTGTTTTTT.

The CDR3 here is CASSQTSGGAETQYF. The CDR3 coding sequence is TGTGCCAGCAGCCAGACTAGCGGGGGGGCGGAGACCCAGTACTTC. This chain uses TRBV28 with TRBJ2-5; 14 positions match TRBD2. Germline CDR1 and CDR2: MDHEN and SYDVKM. J lost 5 bases, V lost 6 bases, and 5 bases had no gene match. CDR3 length: 15 amino acids.

The chain links TRBV9 to TRBJ2-1, with 7 bases matching TRBD2. The germline CDR1 and CDR2 sequences are SGDLS and YYNGEE. The length of the CDR3 is 18 residues. With 0 bases clipped from V and 5 bases from J, the junction kept 14 bases outside the gene matches. This CDR3 reads CASSVGYMSGKANNEQFF. CDR3 coding DNA: TGTGCCAGCAGCGTAGGTTATATGAGCGGGAAAGCTAACAATGAGCAGTTCTTC.